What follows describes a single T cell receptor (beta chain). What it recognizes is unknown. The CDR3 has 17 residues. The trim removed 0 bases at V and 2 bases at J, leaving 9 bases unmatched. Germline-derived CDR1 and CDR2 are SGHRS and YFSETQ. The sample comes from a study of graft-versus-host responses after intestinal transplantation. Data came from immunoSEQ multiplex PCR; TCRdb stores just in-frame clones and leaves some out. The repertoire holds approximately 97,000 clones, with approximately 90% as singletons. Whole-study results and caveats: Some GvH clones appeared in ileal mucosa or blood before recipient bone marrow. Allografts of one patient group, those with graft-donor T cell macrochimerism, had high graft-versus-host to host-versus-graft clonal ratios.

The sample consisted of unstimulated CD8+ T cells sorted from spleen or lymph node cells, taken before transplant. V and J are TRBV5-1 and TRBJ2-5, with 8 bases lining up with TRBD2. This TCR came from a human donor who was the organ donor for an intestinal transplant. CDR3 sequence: CASSLGRAGGTQETQYF. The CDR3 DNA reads TGCGCCAGCAGCTTGGGTCGCGCGGGGGGCACACAAGAGACCCAGTACTTC.